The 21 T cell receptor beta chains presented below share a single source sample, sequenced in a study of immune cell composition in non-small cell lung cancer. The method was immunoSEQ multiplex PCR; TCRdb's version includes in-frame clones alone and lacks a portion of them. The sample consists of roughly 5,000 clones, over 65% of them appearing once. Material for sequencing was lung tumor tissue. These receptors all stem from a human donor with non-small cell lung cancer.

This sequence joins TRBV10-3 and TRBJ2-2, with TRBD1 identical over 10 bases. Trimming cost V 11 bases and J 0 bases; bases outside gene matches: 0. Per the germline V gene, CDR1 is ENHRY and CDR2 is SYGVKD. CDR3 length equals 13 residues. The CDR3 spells CAGQGANTGELFF. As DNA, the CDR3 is TGTGCCGGACAGGGGGCGAACACCGGGGAGCTGTTTTTT.

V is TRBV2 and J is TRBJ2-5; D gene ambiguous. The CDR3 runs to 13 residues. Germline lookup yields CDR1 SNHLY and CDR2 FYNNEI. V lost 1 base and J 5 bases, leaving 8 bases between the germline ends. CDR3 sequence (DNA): TGTGCCAGCAGTGAAGTAGAGCTTGAGACCCAGTACTTC. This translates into CASSEVELETQYF.

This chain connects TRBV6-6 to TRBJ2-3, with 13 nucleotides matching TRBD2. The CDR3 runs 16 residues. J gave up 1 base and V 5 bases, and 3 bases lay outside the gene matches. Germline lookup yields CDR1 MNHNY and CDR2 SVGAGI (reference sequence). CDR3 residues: CASSTTSGGRTDTQYF. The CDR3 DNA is TGTGCCAGCAGTACGACTAGCGGGGGGCGCACAGATACGCAGTATTTT.

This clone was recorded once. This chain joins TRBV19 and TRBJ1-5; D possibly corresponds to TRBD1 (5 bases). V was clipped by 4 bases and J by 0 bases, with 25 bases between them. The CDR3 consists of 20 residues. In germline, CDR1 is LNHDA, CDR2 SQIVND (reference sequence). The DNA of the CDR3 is TGTGCCAGTAGTACCGAGACGCGGACAAGGGAATTGAATAGCAATCAGCCCCAGCATTTT. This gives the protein CASSTETRTRELNSNQPQHF.

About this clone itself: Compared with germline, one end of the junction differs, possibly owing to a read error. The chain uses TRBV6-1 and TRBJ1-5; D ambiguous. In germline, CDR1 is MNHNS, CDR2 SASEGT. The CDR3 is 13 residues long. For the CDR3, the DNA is TGTGCCAGCAGAGGTGGTAGCTATCAGCCCCAGCATTTT. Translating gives CASRGGSYQPQHF.

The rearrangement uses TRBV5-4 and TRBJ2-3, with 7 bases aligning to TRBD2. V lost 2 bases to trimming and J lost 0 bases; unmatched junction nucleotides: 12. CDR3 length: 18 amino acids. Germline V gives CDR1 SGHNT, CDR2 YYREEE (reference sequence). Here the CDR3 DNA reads TGTGCCAGCAGCTTCCTCCGCACGGGGGGACTTAGCACAGATACGCAGTATTTT. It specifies CASSFLRTGGLSTDTQYF.

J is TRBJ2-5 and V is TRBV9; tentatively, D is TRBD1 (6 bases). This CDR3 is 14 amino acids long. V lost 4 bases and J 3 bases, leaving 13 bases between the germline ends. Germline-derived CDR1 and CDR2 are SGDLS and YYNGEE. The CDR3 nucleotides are TGTGCCAGCAGCTCAGGGGTGGGAGAAGAGACCCAGTACTTC. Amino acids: CASSSGVGEETQYF.

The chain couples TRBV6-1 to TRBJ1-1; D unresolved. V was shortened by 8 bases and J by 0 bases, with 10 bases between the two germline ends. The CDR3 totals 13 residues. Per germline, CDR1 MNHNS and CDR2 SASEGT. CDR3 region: CASPQYMNTEAFF. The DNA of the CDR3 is TGTGCCAGCCCCCAGTATATGAACACTGAAGCTTTCTTT.

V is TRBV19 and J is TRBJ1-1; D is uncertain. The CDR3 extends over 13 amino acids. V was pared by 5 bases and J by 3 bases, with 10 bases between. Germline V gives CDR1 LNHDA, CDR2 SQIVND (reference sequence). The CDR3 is CASSVGLYTEAFF. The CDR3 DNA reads TGTGCCAGTAGTGTCGGACTATACACTGAAGCTTTCTTT.

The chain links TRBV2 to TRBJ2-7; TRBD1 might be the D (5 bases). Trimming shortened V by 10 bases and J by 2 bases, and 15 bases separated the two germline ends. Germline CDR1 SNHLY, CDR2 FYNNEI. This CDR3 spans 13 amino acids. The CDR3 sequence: CATRTGPAYEQYF. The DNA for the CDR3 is TGTGCCACCCGAACAGGACCGGCCTACGAGCAGTACTTC.

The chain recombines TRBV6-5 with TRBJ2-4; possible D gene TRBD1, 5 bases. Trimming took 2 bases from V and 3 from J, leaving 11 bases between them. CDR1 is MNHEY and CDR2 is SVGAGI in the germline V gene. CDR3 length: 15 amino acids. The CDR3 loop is CASSYSQGSKNIQYF. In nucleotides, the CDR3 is TGTGCCAGCAGTTACAGTCAGGGAAGCAAAAACATTCAGTACTTC.

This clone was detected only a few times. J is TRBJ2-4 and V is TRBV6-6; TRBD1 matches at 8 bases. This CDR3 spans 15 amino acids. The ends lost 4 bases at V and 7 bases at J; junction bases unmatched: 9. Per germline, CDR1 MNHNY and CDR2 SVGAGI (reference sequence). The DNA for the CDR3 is TGTGCCAGCAGTTGGGACAGGTCCCTTAAGAACATTCAGTACTTC. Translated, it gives CASSWDRSLKNIQYF.

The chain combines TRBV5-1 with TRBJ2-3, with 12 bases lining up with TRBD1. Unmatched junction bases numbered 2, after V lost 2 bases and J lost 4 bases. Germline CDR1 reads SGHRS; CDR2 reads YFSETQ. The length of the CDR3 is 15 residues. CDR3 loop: CASSFGTGGPDTQYF. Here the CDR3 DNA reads TGCGCCAGCAGCTTTGGGACAGGGGGCCCAGATACGCAGTATTTT. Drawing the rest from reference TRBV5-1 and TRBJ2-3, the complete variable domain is KAGVTQTPRYLIKTRGQQVTLSCSPISGHRSVSWYQQTPGQGLQFLFEYFSETQRNKGNFPGRFSGRQFSNSRSEMNVSTLELGDSALYLCASSFGTGGPDTQYFGPGTRLTVL.

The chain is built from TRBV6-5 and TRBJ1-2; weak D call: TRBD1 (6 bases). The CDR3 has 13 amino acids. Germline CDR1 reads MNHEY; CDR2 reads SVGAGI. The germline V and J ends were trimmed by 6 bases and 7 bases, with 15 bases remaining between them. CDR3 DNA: TGTGCCAGCAGCTTCAAGGGGGGGGGTGGCTACACCTTC. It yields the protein CASSFKGGGGYTF.

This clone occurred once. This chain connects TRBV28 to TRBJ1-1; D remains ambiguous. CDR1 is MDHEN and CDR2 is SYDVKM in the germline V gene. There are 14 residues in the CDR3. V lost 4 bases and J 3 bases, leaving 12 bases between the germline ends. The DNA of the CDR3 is TGTGCCAGCAGTTCCCCGGGTGGGTACACTGAAGCTTTCTTT. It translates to CASSSPGGYTEAFF. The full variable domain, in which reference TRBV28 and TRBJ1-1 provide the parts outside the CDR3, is DVKVTQSSRYLVKRTGEKVFLECVQDMDHENMFWYRQDPGLGLRLIYFSYDVKMKEKGDIPEGYSVSREKKERFSLILESASTNQTSMYLCASSSPGGYTEAFFGQGTRLTVV.

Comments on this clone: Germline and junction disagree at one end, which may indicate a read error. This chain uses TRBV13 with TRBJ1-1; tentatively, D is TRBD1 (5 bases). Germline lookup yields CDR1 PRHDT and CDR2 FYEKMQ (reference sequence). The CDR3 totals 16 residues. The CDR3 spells CASSLGHPSKGTEAFF. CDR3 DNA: TGTGCCAGCAGCCTAGGACACCCTTCAAAGGGGACTGAAGCTTTCTTT.

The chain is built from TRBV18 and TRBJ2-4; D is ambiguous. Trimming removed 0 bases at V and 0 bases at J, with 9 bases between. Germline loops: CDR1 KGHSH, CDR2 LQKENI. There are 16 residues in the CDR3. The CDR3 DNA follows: TGTGCCAGCTCACCACCGGGCAGGTCAGCCAAAAACATTCAGTACTTC. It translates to CASSPPGRSAKNIQYF.

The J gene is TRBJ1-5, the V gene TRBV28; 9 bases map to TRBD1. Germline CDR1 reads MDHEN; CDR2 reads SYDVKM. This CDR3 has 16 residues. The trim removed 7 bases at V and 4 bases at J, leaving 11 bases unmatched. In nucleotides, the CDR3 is TGTGCCAGCACATACGGCGGGGGACAGGGAAATCAGCCCCAGCATTTT. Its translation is CASTYGGGQGNQPQHF.

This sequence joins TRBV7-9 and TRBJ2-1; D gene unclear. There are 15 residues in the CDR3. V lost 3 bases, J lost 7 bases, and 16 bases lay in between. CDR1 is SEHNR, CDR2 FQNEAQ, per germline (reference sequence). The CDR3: CASSFPLAWPNEQFF. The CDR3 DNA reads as TGTGCCAGCAGCTTCCCGTTGGCTTGGCCTAATGAGCAGTTCTTC.

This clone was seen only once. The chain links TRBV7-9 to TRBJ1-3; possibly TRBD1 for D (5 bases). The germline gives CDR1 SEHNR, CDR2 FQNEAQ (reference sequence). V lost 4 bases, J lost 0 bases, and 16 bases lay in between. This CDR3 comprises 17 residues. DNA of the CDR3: TGTGCCAGCAGCTCCCAGGGAGGGCCCAGCTCTGGAAACACCATATATTTT. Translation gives CASSSQGGPSSGNTIYF.

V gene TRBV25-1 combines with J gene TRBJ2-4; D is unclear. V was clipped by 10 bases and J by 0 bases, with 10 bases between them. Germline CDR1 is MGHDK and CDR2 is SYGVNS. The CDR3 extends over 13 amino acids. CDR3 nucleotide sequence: TGTGCCATTACGAGGCGAGCCAAAAACATTCAGTACTTC. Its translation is CAITRRAKNIQYF.